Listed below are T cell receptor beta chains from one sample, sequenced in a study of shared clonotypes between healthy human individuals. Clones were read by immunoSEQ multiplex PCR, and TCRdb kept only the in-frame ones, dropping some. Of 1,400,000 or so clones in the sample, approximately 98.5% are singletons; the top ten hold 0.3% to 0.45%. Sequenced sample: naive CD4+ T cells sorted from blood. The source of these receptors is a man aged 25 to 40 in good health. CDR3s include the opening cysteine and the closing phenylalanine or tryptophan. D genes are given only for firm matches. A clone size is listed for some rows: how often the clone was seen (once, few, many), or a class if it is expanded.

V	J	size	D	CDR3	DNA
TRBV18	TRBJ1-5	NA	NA	CASSPTGRGPNSNQPQHF	TGTGCCAGCTCACCGACCGGGCGGGGGCCTAATAGCAATCAGCCCCAGCATTTT
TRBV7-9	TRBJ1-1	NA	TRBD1	CASSVQGRDTEAFF	TGTGCCAGCAGCGTACAGGGGAGGGACACTGAAGCTTTCTTT
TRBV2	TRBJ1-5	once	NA	CASTRQVSNQPQHF	TGTGCCAGCACCCGACAGGTTAGCAATCAGCCCCAGCATTTT
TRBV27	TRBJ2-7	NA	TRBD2	CASSLYSGRATEQYF	TGTGCCAGCAGTCTCTATAGCGGGAGGGCCACCGAGCAGTACTTC
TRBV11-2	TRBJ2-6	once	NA	CASSPSGANVLTF	TGTGCCAGCAGCCCATCTGGGGCCAACGTCCTGACTTTC
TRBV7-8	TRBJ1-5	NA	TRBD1	CASSSGGNQPQHF	TGTGCCAGCAGCTCAGGGGGAAATCAGCCCCAGCATTTT
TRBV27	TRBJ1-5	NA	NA	CASSPGALNQPQHF	TGTGCCAGCAGTCCCGGAGCTCTCAATCAGCCCCAGCATTTT
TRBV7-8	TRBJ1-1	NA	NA	CASSAGSGRAMNTEAFF	TGTGCCAGCAGCGCCGGTTCAGGTCGGGCCATGAACACTGAAGCTTTCTTT
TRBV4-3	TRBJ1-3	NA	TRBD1	CASSQDSQGVDTIYF	TGCGCCAGCAGCCAAGATAGCCAGGGGGTAGACACCATATATTTT
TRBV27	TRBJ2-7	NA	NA	CASSAQGYEQYF	TGTGCCAGCAGTGCACAGGGCTACGAGCAGTACTTC
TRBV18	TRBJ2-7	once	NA	CASSPRGGGFPHEQYF	TGTGCCAGCTCACCACGGGGGGGCGGATTCCCCCACGAGCAGTACTTC
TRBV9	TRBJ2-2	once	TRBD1	CASSVDLRQGAAETGELFF	TGTGCCAGCAGCGTAGACCTAAGACAGGGGGCGGCCGAAACCGGGGAGCTGTTTTTT
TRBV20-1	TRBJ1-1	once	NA	CSAARDTEAFF	TGCAGTGCTGCACGGGATACTGAAGCTTTCTTT
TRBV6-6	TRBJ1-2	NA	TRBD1	CASSTWDRGSYGYTF	TGTGCCAGCAGTACTTGGGACAGGGGCTCCTATGGCTACACCTTC
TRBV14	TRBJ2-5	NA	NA	CASSQWGGETQYF	TGTGCCAGCAGCCAATGGGGTGGGGAGACCCAGTACTTC
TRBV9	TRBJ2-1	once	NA	CASSVTSSSYNEQFF	TGTGCCAGCAGCGTGACTAGTAGTTCCTACAATGAGCAGTTCTTC
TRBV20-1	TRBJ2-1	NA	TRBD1	CSVPGTVF	TGCAGTGTGCCGGGGACAGTCTTC
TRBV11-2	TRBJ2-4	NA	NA	CASSKQSLAKNIQYF	TGTGCCAGCAGCAAACAGAGCCTAGCCAAAAACATTCAGTACTTC
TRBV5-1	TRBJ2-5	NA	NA	CASSLEPAQETQYF	TGCGCCAGCAGCTTGGAGCCAGCCCAAGAGACCCAGTACTTC
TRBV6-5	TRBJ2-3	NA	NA	CASRMAGADTQYF	TGTGCCAGCAGGATGGCCGGAGCGGATACGCAGTATTTT
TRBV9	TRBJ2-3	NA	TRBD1	CASSGQGYADTQYF	TGTGCCAGCAGCGGACAGGGATACGCAGATACGCAGTATTTT
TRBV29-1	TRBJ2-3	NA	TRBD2	CSVDTRRESPDTQYF	TGCAGCGTTGACACTAGGCGGGAGTCCCCAGATACGCAGTATTTT
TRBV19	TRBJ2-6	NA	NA	CASTPTGANVLTF	TGTGCCAGTACCCCTACTGGGGCCAACGTCCTGACTTTC
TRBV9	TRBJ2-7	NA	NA	CASSVASGPPDYEQYF	TGTGCCAGCAGCGTAGCCTCGGGGCCCCCGGATTACGAGCAGTACTTC
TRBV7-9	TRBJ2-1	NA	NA	CASSLAGGTSNEQFF	TGTGCCAGCAGCTTAGCCGGGGGAACGAGCAATGAGCAGTTCTTC
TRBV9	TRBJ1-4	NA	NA	CASSVGRATDEKLFF	TGTGCCAGCAGCGTAGGCAGGGCAACAGATGAAAAACTGTTTTTT
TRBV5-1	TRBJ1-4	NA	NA	CASRLTVTNEKLFF	TGCGCCAGCAGGCTAACAGTTACTAATGAAAAACTGTTTTTT
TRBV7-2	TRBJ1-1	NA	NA	CASSPPGLKAFF	TGTGCCAGCAGCCCCCCGGGGCTTAAAGCTTTCTTT
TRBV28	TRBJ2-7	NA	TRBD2	CASSSPSNSGSLNEQYF	TGTGCCAGCAGTTCCCCGTCGAATAGCGGGAGTTTAAACGAGCAGTACTTC
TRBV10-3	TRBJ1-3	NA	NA	CAISELEVGGNTIYF	TGTGCCATCAGTGAGCTGGAGGTCGGTGGAAACACCATATATTTT
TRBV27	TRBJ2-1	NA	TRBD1	CASSLSSTGSTTVVYNEQFF	TGTGCCAGCAGTTTATCCTCGACAGGGTCAACGACCGTTGTTTACAATGAGCAGTTCTTC
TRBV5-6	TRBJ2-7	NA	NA	CASSFPQGSSYEQYF	TGTGCCAGCAGCTTCCCACAGGGTAGTAGCTACGAGCAGTACTTC
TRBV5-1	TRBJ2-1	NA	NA	CASRAQGNEQFF	TGCGCCAGCAGGGCACAGGGAAATGAGCAGTTCTTC
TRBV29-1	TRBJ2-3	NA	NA	CSGGGTDTQYF	TGCAGCGGAGGAGGGACAGATACGCAGTATTTT
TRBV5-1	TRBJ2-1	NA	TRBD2	CASSLGFSGRVSYNEQFF	TGCGCCAGCAGCTTGGGATTTAGCGGGAGGGTTTCCTACAATGAGCAGTTCTTC
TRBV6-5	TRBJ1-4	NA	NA	CASSPTVTNEKLFF	TGTGCCAGCAGTCCGACAGTAACTAATGAAAAACTGTTTTTT
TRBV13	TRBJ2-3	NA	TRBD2	CASSTGLAPTDTQYF	TGTGCCAGCAGCACGGGACTAGCTCCCACAGATACGCAGTATTTT
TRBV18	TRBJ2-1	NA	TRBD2	CASSQNWGLDYNEQFF	TGTGCCAGCTCACAAAATTGGGGACTAGACTACAATGAGCAGTTCTTC
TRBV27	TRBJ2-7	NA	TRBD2	CASSRPGLGSYEQYF	TGTGCCAGCAGTCGACCGGGACTAGGCTCCTACGAGCAGTACTTC
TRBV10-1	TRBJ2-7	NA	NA	CASSELATKSAYEQYF	TGCGCCAGCAGTGAGCTCGCCACCAAGTCGGCCTACGAGCAGTACTTC